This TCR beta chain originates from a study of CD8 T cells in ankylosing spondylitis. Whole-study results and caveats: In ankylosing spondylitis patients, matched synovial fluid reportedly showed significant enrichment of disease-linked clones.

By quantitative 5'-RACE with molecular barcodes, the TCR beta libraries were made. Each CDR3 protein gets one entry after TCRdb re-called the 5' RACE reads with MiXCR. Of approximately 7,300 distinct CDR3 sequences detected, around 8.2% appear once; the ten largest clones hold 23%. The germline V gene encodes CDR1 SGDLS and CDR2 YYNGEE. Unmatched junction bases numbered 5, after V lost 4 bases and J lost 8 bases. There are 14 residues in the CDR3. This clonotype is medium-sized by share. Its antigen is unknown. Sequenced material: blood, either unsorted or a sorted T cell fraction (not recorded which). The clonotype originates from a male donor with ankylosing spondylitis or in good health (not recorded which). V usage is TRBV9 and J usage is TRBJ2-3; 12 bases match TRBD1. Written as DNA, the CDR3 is TGTGCCAGCAGCACCGGGACAGGGGGCTCTACGCAGTATTTT. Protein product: CASSTGTGGSTQYF.